This T cell receptor beta chain stems from a study of cytomegalovirus exposure and HLA in healthy donors. General study findings and limits: According to a subsequent analysis, TCR clusters from the first cohort were inclined to appear together in the roughly 120 validation repertoires. The classifier, whose performance was assessed in both the original and validation cohorts, reportedly diagnosed cytomegalovirus status with high specificity and sensitivity. As confirmed in vitro, a few CMV-associated chains were specific for CMV antigens.

This clone was observed a single time. Its antigen is unknown. Only in-frame clones appear in the TCRdb table, and some are missing; sequencing was by immunoSEQ multiplex PCR. The data hold 57,000 or so clones, with more than 90% observed a single time. Germline CDR1 is MNHEY and CDR2 is SVGAGI. V trimming: 2 bases; J trimming: 7 bases; junction bases outside the gene matches: 7. The CDR3 is made up of 15 amino acids. The sequenced sample consisted of PBMCs. The clonotype comes from a man aged 18-30 years in good health and CMV-seronegative. The chain joins TRBV6-5 to TRBJ2-1, with TRBD2 matching 8 bases. CDR3 nucleotide sequence: TGTGCCAGCAGTTACGGGGTAGCGGGATCTAATGAGCAGTTCTTC. It yields the protein CASSYGVAGSNEQFF.